This TCR beta chain was obtained from a study of response to subunit inactivated influenza vaccine. Study-level points and caveats: The study's authors posited that every seasonal influenza vaccination enlists few new T cells.

As regards this clonotype: No antigen is known for it.

TCRdb re-analysed the RT-PCR reads in MiXCR, keeping a single row per CDR3 protein. The profile shows just over 300,000 distinct CDR3 sequences, 21% of them singletons. The specimen comprised PBMCs from blood, sampled 21 months after vaccination. This clonotype was sampled from a man between 50 and 75 years old who received an inactivated influenza vaccine.

CDR3 DNA sequence: TGTGCCAGCAGCTTAAGAGCGGGGAGGGGTCGGGAGCTGTTTTTT. This codes for CASSLRAGRGRELFF. The chain uses TRBV7-2 and TRBJ2-2; TRBD2 matches at 7 bases. V was pared by 2 bases and J by 9 bases, with 9 bases of the junction left unmatched. CDR3 size: 15 residues. Germline V gene lookup returns CDR1 SGHTA and CDR2 FQGNSA.